In this sample, the clone carrying this T cell receptor (beta chain) turned up once. The target antigen is unknown. The sample is drawn from a study of post-analysis software for immune sequencing data. Background on the study: The cohort encompassed relapsing-remitting, secondary progressive and progressive-relapsing multiple sclerosis disease courses.

Unique-molecular-identifier-tagged TCR beta cDNA libraries were used. A population of roughly 0.9 to 11 million T cells gave rise to roughly 0.5 million cDNA molecules. TCRdb reprocessed the PCR reads with MiXCR, giving one entry per CDR3 protein. The table includes around 710,000 distinct CDR3 sequences, about 43% detected once. Overall study findings and caveats: Same-batch preparations were strongly co-clustered by F measure. Controls showed significantly higher normalized Chao1 diversity than did multiple sclerosis patients.

The sequence was obtained from a girl under 18 with multiple sclerosis. Sequencing used blood.

The CDR3, as DNA: TGTGCCAGCAGCTTTGACCCCAGGGTACCTTCCCAAGAGACCCAGTACTTC. As protein: CASSFDPRVPSQETQYF. The gene calls are TRBV7-9 and TRBJ2-4; possible D gene TRBD1, 5 bases. Matching the DNA end better, TRBJ2-5 makes the J call doubtful. Germline loops: CDR1 SEHNR, CDR2 FQNEAQ (reference sequence). CDR3 length equals 17 residues.